The 5 T cell receptor beta chains below all came from one sample that was sequenced in a study of cytomegalovirus exposure and HLA in healthy donors. Both 60 Vbeta primers and 13 Jbeta primers went into the PCR. Clones were sequenced by immunoSEQ multiplex PCR, and TCRdb holds only the in-frame ones, with some missing. The repertoire includes over 150,000 clones, 65% to 70% of them detected once, and less than 5% sits in the top ten. Sequencing input: PBMCs. The source of these receptors is a woman younger than 35 in good health and CMV-seropositive.

This chain links TRBV5-1 with TRBJ2-1; possible D gene TRBD2, 5 bases. CDR1 is SGHRS and CDR2 is YFSETQ in the germline V gene. The germline V and J ends were trimmed by 1 base and 8 bases, with 10 bases remaining between them. The CDR3 covers 13 residues. The CDR3 DNA reads as TGCGCCAGCAGCTTGCCCGGGAACCATGAGCAGTTCTTC. Encoded protein: CASSLPGNHEQFF.

This clone was counted a few times. V is TRBV6-5 and J is TRBJ2-7; D is possibly TRBD1 (6 bases). Trimming stripped 0 bases from V and 6 bases from J, with 9 bases between. CDR1 and CDR2 (germline): MNHEY, SVGAGI. This CDR3 has 13 residues. The CDR3 sequence is CASSYSGRGEQYF. CDR3 DNA: TGTGCCAGCAGTTACTCAGGCAGGGGCGAGCAGTACTTC.

The chain links TRBV11-2 to TRBJ2-1; TRBD1 matches at 11 bases. The CDR3 contains 15 residues. V trimming: 3 bases; J trimming: 6 bases; junction bases outside the gene matches: 4. The V gene's germline CDR1 is SGHAT and CDR2 FQNNGV. The CDR3 region is CASSFSGTGGNEQFF. The CDR3 DNA reads TGTGCCAGCAGCTTTTCCGGGACAGGGGGCAATGAGCAGTTCTTC.

The V and J genes are TRBV19 and TRBJ2-7; the match to TRBD1 covers 7 bases. This CDR3 is 15 amino acids long. Germline CDR1 reads LNHDA; CDR2 reads SQIVND (reference sequence). Unmatched junction bases numbered 11, after V lost 4 bases and J lost 5 bases. Here the CDR3 reads CASSKNRGERDEQYF. For the CDR3, the DNA is TGTGCCAGTAGTAAGAACAGGGGAGAGAGGGACGAGCAGTACTTC.

This chain connects TRBV6-5 to TRBJ1-5, with D possibly being TRBD1 (5 bases). The CDR3 is 13 residues long. Germline-derived CDR1 and CDR2 are MNHEY and SVGAGI. Trimming pared 2 bases from V and 6 bases from J, leaving 8 bases between. CDR3 residues: CASSYGGSQPQHF. CDR3 nucleotides: TGTGCCAGCAGTTACGGGGGGTCTCAGCCCCAGCATTTT.